The entry below gives a single T cell receptor (beta chain) sequence along with its context. Antigen: not known. The sample is drawn from a study of cytomegalovirus exposure and HLA in healthy donors. Vbeta (60) and Jbeta (13) primers were used in the PCR. TCRdb keeps only in-frame clones here, not all; method: immunoSEQ multiplex PCR. This repertoire shows some 150,000 clones, about 82% found once; its top ten account for 2% to 2.5%. Study-wide results and caveats: The majority of CMV-associated TCR beta chains were reported as apparently HLA-restricted in a later analysis. Sequencing depth roughly uniform across donors was assumed in presence/absence analyses.

The CDR3 has 15 residues. Sequenced input: PBMCs. The J gene is TRBJ2-1, the V gene TRBV1; TRBD2 is taken as the D call from the table, unchecked against the DNA. TRBV1 is a pseudogene. The clonotype was recovered from a man aged 30 to 45 in good health and CMV-seronegative. CDR3 in DNA: TGCACCAGCAGCCCCTGGGGACTACGCTACAATGAGCAGTTCTTC. Translated, it gives CTSSPWGLRYNEQFF.